The sample holds many counts of the clone carrying this T cell receptor beta chain. The sample is drawn from a study of T cells in Graves' hyperthyroidism and ophthalmopathy. Uncontrolled infection, other autoimmune disease, pregnancy or lactation excluded patients. Diagnoses used clinical symptoms, serum thyroxine and TRAb, thyroid ultrasound and orbital computed tomography. RNA transcripts yielded amplified TCR beta CDR3 regions. In the first-round RT-PCR of the TCR CDR3, the HTBI primer set was used. TCRdb processed the multiplex PCR reads anew with MiXCR; each CDR3 protein has one entry. Of fewer than 650,000 distinct CDR3 sequences in the sample, over 12% were seen once. Trimming took 10 bases from V and 0 from J, leaving 10 bases between them. Germline CDR1 reads SNHLY; CDR2 reads FYNNEI. The CDR3 consists of 14 residues.

The chain has TRBV2 and TRBJ2-6; D is unclear. The clonotype originates from a woman aged 40 to 55 with Graves' ophthalmopathy. The material sequenced was blood. The CDR3 DNA reads as TGTGCCATTACTTCTACCTCTGGGGCCAACGTCCTGACTTTC. Protein sequence: CAITSTSGANVLTF.